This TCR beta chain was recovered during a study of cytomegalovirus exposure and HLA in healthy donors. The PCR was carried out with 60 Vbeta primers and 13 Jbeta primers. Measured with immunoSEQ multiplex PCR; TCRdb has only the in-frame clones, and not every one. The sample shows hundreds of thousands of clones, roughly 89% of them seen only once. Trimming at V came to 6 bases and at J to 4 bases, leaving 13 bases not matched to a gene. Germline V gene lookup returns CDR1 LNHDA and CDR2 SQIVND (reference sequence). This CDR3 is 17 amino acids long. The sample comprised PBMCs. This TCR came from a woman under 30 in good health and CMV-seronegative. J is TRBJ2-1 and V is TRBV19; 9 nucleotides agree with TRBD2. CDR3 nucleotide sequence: TGTGCCAGTAGCGACGGGGGGCTAGCGGGGAAATACAATGAGCAGTTCTTC. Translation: CASSDGGLAGKYNEQFF.